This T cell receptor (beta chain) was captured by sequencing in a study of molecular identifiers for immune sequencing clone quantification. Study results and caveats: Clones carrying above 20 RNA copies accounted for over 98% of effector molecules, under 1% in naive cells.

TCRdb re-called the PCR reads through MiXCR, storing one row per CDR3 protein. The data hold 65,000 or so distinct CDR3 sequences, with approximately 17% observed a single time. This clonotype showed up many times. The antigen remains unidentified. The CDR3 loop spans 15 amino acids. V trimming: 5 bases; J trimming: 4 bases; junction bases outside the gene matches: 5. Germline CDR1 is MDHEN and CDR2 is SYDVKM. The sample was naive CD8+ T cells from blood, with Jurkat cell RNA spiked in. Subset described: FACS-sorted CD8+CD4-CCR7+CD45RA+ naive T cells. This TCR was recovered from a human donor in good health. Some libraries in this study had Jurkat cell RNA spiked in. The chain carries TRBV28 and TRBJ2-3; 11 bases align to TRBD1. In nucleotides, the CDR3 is TGTGCCAGCAGTCCTGGGACAGGGGGTCCAGATACGCAGTATTTT. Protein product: CASSPGTGGPDTQYF.